This T cell receptor (beta chain) was recorded in a study of blood T cell repertoires in COVID-19. Here immunoSEQ multiplex PCR was the method, and the copy in TCRdb shows in-frame clones only, minus some. This table holds about 210,000 clones, 70% to 90% found once. This clonotype was sampled from a woman between 65 and 79 years old with COVID-19, enrolled during active disease. The material sequenced was peripheral blood.

The CDR3 DNA follows: TGTGCCAGTGGTGGACAGGGGGCTTGGGGCTACACCTTC. Translation gives CASGGQGAWGYTF. The J gene is TRBJ1-2, the V gene TRBV19; 11 bases match TRBD1. CDR3 size: 13 residues. Germline V gene data show CDR1 as LNHDA and CDR2 as SQIVND (reference sequence). The junction had 7 bases not matched to a gene; V was cut back by 8 bases and J by 8 bases.